This T cell receptor (beta chain) was profiled in a study of glioma-infiltrating T cells. Study outcomes and limitations: Tissue-blood divergence was below expectation in non-neoplastic patients, above in gliomas.

Many counts were recorded for this clonotype. The antigen remains unidentified. Using RNA template, CDR3s of TCR alpha and beta were amplified with iRepertoire arm-PCR. TCRdb re-called the multiplex PCR reads through MiXCR, storing one row per CDR3 protein. The profile shows roughly 200,000 distinct CDR3 sequences, roughly a third of them singletons. The CDR3 extends over 14 amino acids. Germline V CDR1 and CDR2: SGHTA, FQGNSA. Trimming took 3 bases from V and 10 from J; bases not matched to a gene: 7. The TCR comes from a human donor with low-grade glioma or glioblastoma, undergoing nonglioma brain surgery, or in good health (not recorded which). This chain connects TRBV7-2 to TRBJ1-5; 9 nucleotides align to TRBD1. The source material was glioma tissue, nonneoplastic brain tissue, or PBMCs (not recorded which). CDR3 DNA sequence: TGTGCCAGCAGCTTCACGGGACAGGGTAGACCCCAGCATTTT. Residues: CASSFTGQGRPQHF.